The entry that follows covers one T cell receptor (beta chain) sequence. Antigen unknown. This specimen belongs to a study of cytomegalovirus exposure and HLA in healthy donors. Study results and caveats: Evidence from a later analysis indicated that most CMV-associated TCR beta chains looked HLA-restricted. Some highly shared sequence variants likely arose as a pipeline artifact. The study put under 200 TCR beta chains on its list as cytomegalovirus-associated.

A multiplex PCR was run with 60 Vbeta primers and 13 Jbeta primers. The assay was immunoSEQ multiplex PCR, and TCRdb's table has in-frame clones only and misses some. The sample has roughly 78,000 clones, 65% to 70% seen once. The CDR3 length is 14 residues. Between the trimmed V and J ends, which lost 3 bases and 3 bases, there was a span of 12 bases. In germline, CDR1 is MNHEY, CDR2 SMNVEV (reference sequence). The clonotype originates from a man aged 40-55 years in good health and CMV-seropositive. Sequencing was done on a sample of PBMCs. This sequence joins TRBV27 and TRBJ2-7, with a possible D match to TRBD2 (5 bases). The CDR3 here is CASSFAGDYYEQYF. CDR3 in DNA: TGTGCCAGCAGTTTTGCTGGAGACTACTACGAGCAGTACTTC.